This TCR beta chain was profiled in a study of blood T cell repertoires in COVID-19. In the study overall: COVID-19 samples from acute and convalescent phases originated in the United States, Italy and Spain.

The data were produced by immunoSEQ multiplex PCR, yet TCRdb's version contains in-frame clones alone and is incomplete. This sample has roughly 190,000 clones, with roughly four fifths found just once. The CDR3 runs to 13 residues. The ends lost 6 bases at V and 7 bases at J; junction bases unmatched: 6. CDR1 SNHLY and CDR2 FYNNEI come from the germline V gene. The sequenced material came from peripheral blood. The rearrangement joins TRBV2 to TRBJ1-2, with 9 bases matching TRBD1. The source is a human donor with acute or convalescent COVID-19. The donor label of this sample is uncertain. CDR3 sequence reads: CASSEWDRAGYTF. CDR3 bases: TGTGCCAGCAGCGAATGGGACAGGGCTGGCTACACCTTC. Using reference TRBV2 and TRBJ1-2 for the parts outside the CDR3, the full variable domain is EPEVTQTPSHQVTQMGQEVILRCVPISNHLYFYWYRQILGQKVEFLVSFYNNEISEKSEIFDDQFSVERPDGSNFTLKIRSTKLEDSAMYFCASSEWDRAGYTFGSGTRLTVV.